The rows below give T cell receptor beta chains drawn from one sample of a study of cytomegalovirus exposure and HLA in healthy donors. Here immunoSEQ multiplex PCR was the method, and the copy in TCRdb shows in-frame clones only, minus some. Seen here are 150,000 to 200,000 clones, about 89% observed once, and the top ten hold approximately 3%. Source material: PBMCs. All receptors derive from a woman younger than 35 in good health and CMV-seropositive. Each CDR3 is given with its conserved first and last residue. Fields, in order: J gene, V gene, clone size, D gene, CDR3 DNA, CDR3 protein. D genes are given only for firm matches. Not every row has a clone size; where given, it reads once, few, many or a size class.

TRBJ2-5	TRBV7-6	NA	NA	TGTGCCAGCAGCCAAAATAGCGTCCCAGAGACCCAGTACTTC	CASSQNSVPETQYF
TRBJ2-5	TRBV30	NA	TRBD2	TGTGCTGGGGGGGGAGGGACCCAGTACTTC	CAGGGGTQYF
TRBJ2-1	TRBV5-6	NA	NA	TGTGCCAGCAGCTTGGAAGGGGTGGGGTACAATGAGCAGTTCTTC	CASSLEGVGYNEQFF
TRBJ2-2	TRBV2	NA	TRBD2	TGTGCCAGCAGATCGGGACTAGCGGGGTACAGAAACACCGGGGAGCTGTTTTTT	CASRSGLAGYRNTGELFF
TRBJ2-7	TRBV7-2	NA	TRBD1	TGTGCCAGCAGCTTGACAGGGACGGCCTACGAGCAGTACTTC	CASSLTGTAYEQYF
TRBJ2-1	TRBV30	NA	TRBD2	TGTGCCTGGAGTACCGGACTAGCGGGGGGCCGCAGCTCCTACAATGAGCAGTTCTTC	CAWSTGLAGGRSSYNEQFF
TRBJ1-1	TRBV28	NA	NA	TGTGCCAGCAGTCTAAGACAGTTAGAAGCTTTCTTT	CASSLRQLEAFF
TRBJ2-7	TRBV18	NA	TRBD2	TGTGCCAGCTCACCGGGACTAGCGGGTCTTCACGAGCAGTACTTC	CASSPGLAGLHEQYF
TRBJ1-5	TRBV7-9	NA	NA	TGTGCCAGCAGCTCCGCACCCCAGGGGCCCCAGCATTTT	CASSSAPQGPQHF
TRBJ2-5	TRBV13	once	NA	TGTGCCAGCAGCTCCAGTTCCGAGGTCGTTAAGGAGACCCAGTACTTC	CASSSSSEVVKETQYF
TRBJ1-4	TRBV4-1	NA	TRBD1	TGCGCCAGCAGCACGGGGGGACAGGCCTTAACAACTAATGAAAAACTGTTTTTT	CASSTGGQALTTNEKLFF
TRBJ2-1	TRBV2	NA	TRBD1	TGTGCCAGCAGCCCGGACAGGGGAGCCTACAATGAGCAGTTCTTC	CASSPDRGAYNEQFF
TRBJ1-5	TRBV4-3	once	NA	TGCGCCAGCAGCCAAGAATACGGGACTCCATCGCCCCAGCATTTT	CASSQEYGTPSPQHF
TRBJ2-1	TRBV4-2	NA	TRBD2	TGTGCCAGCAGCCAAGCCATTGGGGGTCCCTTGCGGGAGGTACACAATGAGCAGTTCTTC	CASSQAIGGPLREVHNEQFF
TRBJ1-4	TRBV18	NA	NA	TGTGCCAGCTCACGGACACTAAATGAAAAACTGTTTTTT	CASSRTLNEKLFF
TRBJ1-4	TRBV7-9	NA	NA	TGTGCCAGCACCATCGGAGGGTCTAGGGAAAAACTGTTTTTT	CASTIGGSREKLFF
TRBJ1-1	TRBV2	NA	NA	TGTGCCAGCAGGCGAAACACTGAAGCTTTCTTT	CASRRNTEAFF
TRBJ1-5	TRBV28	NA	NA	TGTGCCAGCAACTATCAGCCCCAGCATTTT	CASNYQPQHF
TRBJ1-1	TRBV30	NA	TRBD1	TGTGCCTGGAGTGCGCTGGGACAGGCTAACACTGAAGCTTTCTTT	CAWSALGQANTEAFF
TRBJ1-4	TRBV4-3	NA	NA	TGCGCCAGCAGCCAAGAAAGGGCAGGGAAGGTTGAAAAACTGTTTTTT	CASSQERAGKVEKLFF
TRBJ1-1	TRBV6-4	NA	TRBD1	TGTGCCAGCAGTCCACAGGGGGCGACTGAAGCTTTCTTT	CASSPQGATEAFF
TRBJ2-2	TRBV7-9	NA	NA	TGTGCCAGCAGCTCCCTTGGCTCCTTTACCGGGGAGCTGTTTTTT	CASSSLGSFTGELFF
TRBJ2-7	TRBV6-5	NA	NA	TGTGCCAGCAGTTACCCCAACTCCGACGAGCAGTACTTC	CASSYPNSDEQYF